This T cell receptor (beta chain) was identified in a study of blood T cell repertoires in COVID-19. Study as a whole: Samples of COVID-19 (acute and convalescent) were obtained from the United States, Italy and Spain.

Clones were sequenced by immunoSEQ multiplex PCR, and TCRdb holds only the in-frame ones, with some missing. The top ten clones hold 8% to 9% of a sample with approximately 140,000 clones, roughly 84% of them seen once. Germline assignment: CDR1 LGHNA and CDR2 YSLEER. J gave up 4 bases and V 0 bases, and 10 bases lay outside the gene matches. The CDR3 has 17 amino acids. The sequenced material came from peripheral blood. The chain uses TRBV4-3 and TRBJ2-3; 7 bases fit TRBD1. This clonotype was obtained from a man aged 25-45 years with COVID-19, enrolled during active disease. The CDR3 sequence is CASSQEPTGSFADTQYF. As DNA, the CDR3 is TGCGCCAGCAGCCAAGAACCGACAGGGAGTTTTGCAGATACGCAGTATTTT.